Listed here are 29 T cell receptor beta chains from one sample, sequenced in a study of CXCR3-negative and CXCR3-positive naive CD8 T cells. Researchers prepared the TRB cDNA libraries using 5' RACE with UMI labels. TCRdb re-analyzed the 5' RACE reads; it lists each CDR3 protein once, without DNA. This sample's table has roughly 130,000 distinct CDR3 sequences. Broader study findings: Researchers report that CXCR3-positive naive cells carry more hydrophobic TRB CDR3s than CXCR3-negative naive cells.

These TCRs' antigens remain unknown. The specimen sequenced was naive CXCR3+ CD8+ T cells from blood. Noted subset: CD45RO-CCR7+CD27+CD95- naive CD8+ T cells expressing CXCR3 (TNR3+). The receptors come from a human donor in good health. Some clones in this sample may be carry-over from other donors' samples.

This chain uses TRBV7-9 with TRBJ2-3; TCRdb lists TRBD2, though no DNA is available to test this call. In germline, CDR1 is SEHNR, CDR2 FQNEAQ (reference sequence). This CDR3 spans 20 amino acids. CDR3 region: CASSSTRMGLAGRLTDTQYF. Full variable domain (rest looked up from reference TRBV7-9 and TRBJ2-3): DTGVSQNPRHKITKRGQNVTFRCDPISEHNRLYWYRQTLGQGPEFLTYFQNEAQLEKSRLLSDRFSAERPKGSFSTLEIQRTEQGDSAMYLCASSSTRMGLAGRLTDTQYFGPGTRLTVL.

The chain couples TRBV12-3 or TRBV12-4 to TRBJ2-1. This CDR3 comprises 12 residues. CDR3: CASSSSRPEQFF.

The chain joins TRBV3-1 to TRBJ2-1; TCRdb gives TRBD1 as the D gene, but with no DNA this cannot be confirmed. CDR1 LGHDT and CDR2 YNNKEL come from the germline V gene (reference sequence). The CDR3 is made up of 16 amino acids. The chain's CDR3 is CASSPRPGQSYNEQFF.

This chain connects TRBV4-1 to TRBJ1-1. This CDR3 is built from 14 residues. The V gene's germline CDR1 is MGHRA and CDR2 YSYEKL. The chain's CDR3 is CASSQEGWNTEAFF.

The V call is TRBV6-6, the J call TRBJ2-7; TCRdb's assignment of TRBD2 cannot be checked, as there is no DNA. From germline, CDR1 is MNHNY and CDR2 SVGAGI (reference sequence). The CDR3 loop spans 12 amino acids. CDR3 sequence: CAVLAGGREQYF.

The CDR3 sequence: CASNPSFGQGSYNEQFF. J is TRBJ2-1 and V is TRBV5-1. Germline V lookup: CDR1 SGHRS, CDR2 YFSETQ. This CDR3 contains 17 residues.

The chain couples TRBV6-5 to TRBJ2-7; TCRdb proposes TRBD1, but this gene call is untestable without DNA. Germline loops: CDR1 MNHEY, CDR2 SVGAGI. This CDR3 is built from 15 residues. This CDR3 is CASSYFRTGGDEQYF.

CDR3 sequence: CAIRAGLYNEQFF. The rearrangement uses TRBV10-3 and TRBJ2-1; the TRBD2 assignment by TCRdb is unverifiable without DNA. CDR1 is ENHRY and CDR2 is SYGVKD in the germline V gene. This CDR3 has 13 residues.

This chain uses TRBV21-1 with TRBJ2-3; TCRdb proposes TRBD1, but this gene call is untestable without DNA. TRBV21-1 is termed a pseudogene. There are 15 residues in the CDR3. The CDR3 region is CASSGGTDCTYTQYF.

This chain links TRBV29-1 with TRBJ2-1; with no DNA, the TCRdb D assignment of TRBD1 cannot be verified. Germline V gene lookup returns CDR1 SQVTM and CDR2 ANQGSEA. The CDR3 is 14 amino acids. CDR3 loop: CSVPRDRGYNEQFF.

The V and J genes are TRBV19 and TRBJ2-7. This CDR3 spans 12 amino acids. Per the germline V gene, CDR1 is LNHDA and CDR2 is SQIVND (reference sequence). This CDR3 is CASSAYSYEQYF.

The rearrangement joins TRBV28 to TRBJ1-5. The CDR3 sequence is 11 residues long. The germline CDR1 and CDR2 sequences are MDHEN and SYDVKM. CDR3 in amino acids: CASSRYQPQHF.

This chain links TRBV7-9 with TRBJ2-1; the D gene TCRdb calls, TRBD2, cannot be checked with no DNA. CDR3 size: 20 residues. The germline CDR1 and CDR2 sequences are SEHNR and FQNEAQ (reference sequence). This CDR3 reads CASSLIEPKLAGELGSEQFF.

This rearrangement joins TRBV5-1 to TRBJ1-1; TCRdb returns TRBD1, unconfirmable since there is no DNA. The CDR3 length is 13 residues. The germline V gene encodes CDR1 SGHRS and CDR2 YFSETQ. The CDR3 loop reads CASSLAGDAEAFF.

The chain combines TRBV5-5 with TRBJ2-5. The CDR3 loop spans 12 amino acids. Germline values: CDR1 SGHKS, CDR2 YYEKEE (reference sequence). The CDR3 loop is CASSPDRGIQYF.

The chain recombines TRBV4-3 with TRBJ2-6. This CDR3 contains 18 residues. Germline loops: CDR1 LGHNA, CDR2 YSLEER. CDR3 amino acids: CASSQDFSHTSGANVLTF.

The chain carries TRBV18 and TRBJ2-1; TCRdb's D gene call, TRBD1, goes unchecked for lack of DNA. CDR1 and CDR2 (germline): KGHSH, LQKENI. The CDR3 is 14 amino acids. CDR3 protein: CASAWWGTDNEQFF.

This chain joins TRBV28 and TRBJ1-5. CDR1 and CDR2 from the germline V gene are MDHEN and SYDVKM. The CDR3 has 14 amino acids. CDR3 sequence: CASSPSLGNQPQHF.

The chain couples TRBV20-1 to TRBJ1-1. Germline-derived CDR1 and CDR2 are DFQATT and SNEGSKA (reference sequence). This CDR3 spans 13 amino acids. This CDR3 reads CSAKMRMNTEAFF.

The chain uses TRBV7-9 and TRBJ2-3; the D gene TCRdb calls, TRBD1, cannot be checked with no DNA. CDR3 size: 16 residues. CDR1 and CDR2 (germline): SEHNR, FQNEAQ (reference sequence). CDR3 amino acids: CVSSFIVATGTDTQYF.

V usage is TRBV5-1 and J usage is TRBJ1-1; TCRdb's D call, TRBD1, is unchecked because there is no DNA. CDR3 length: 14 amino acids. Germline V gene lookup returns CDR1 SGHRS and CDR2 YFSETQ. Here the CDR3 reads CASSSDMMNTEAFF.

The CDR3 sequence: CSVEATEFPYEQYF. The J gene is TRBJ2-7, the V gene TRBV29-1. The CDR3 is 14 amino acids. The V gene's germline CDR1 is SQVTM and CDR2 ANQGSEA.

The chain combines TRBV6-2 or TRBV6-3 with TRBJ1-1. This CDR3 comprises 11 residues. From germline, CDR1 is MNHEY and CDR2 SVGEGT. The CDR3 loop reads CAPQTRTEAFF.

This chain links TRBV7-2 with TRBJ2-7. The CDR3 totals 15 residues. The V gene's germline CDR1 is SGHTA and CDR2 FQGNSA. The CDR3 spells CASSPHFSKHYEQYF.

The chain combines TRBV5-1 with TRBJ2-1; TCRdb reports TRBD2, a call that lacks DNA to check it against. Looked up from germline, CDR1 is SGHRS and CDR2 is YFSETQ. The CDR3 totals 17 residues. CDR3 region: CASSLEGLVRSYNEQFF. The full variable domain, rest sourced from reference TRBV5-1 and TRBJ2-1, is KAGVTQTPRYLIKTRGQQVTLSCSPISGHRSVSWYQQTPGQGLQFLFEYFSETQRNKGNFPGRFSGRQFSNSRSEMNVSTLELGDSALYLCASSLEGLVRSYNEQFFGPGTRLTVL.

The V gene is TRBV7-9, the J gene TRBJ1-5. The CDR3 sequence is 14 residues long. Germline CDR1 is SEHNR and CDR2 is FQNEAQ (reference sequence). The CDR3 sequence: CASSASYSNQPQHF.

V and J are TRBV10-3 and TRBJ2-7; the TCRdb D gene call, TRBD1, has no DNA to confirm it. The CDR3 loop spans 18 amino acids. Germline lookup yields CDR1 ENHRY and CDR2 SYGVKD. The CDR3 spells CAISESLVWGESTYEQYF.

CDR3 amino acids: CASSQPQGANYGYTF. V usage is TRBV12-3 or TRBV12-4 and J usage is TRBJ1-2; TCRdb's D call, TRBD1, is unchecked because there is no DNA. The CDR3 consists of 15 residues.

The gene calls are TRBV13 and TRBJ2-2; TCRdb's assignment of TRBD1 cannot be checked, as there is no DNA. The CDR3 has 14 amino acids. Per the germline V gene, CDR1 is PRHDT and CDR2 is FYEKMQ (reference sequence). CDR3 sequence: CASKGGTNTGELFF.